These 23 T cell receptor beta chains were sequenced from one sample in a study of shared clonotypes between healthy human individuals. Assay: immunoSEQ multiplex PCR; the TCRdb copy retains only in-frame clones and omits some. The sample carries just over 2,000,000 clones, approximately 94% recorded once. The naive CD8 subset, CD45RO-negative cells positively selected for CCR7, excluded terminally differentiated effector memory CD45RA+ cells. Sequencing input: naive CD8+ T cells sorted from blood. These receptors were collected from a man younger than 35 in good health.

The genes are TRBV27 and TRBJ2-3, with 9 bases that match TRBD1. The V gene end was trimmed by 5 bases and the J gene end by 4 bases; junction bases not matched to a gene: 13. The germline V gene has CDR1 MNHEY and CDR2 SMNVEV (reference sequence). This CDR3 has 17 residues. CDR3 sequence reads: CASSPTFGTGIADTQYF. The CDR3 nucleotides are TGTGCCAGCAGTCCAACGTTTGGGACAGGGATCGCAGATACGCAGTATTTT.

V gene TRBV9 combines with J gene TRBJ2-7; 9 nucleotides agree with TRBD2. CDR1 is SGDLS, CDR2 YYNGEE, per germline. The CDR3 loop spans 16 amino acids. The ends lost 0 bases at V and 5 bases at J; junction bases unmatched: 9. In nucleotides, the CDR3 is TGTGCCAGCAGCGTAGATCTTGGTAGCGGGAGTAACGAGCAGTACTTC. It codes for CASSVDLGSGSNEQYF.

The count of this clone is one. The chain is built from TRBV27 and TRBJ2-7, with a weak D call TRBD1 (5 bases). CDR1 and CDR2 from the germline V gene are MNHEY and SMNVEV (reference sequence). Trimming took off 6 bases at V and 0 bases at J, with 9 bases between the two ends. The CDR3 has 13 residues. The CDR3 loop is CASRGASSYEQYF. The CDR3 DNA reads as TGTGCCAGCAGAGGGGCAAGCTCCTACGAGCAGTACTTC.

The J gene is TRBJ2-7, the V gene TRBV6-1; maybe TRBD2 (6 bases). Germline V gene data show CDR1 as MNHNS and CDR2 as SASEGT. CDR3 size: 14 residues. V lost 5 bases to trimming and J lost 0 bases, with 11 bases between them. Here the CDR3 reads CASSIGSGSYEQYF. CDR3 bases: TGTGCCAGCAGTATTGGTAGCGGCTCCTACGAGCAGTACTTC.

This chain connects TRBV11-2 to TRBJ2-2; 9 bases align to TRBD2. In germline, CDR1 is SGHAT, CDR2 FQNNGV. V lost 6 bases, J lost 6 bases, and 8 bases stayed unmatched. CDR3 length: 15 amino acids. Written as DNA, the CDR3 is TGTGCCAGCAGGCTCAGTGTAGCGGGAGCCGGGGAGCTGTTTTTT. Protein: CASRLSVAGAGELFF.

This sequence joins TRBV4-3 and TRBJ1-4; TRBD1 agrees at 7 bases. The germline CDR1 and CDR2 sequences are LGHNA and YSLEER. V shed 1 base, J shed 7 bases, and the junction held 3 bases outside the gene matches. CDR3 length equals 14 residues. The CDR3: CASSQVYRGEKLFF. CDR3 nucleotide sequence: TGCGCCAGCAGCCAAGTGTACAGGGGTGAAAAACTGTTTTTT.

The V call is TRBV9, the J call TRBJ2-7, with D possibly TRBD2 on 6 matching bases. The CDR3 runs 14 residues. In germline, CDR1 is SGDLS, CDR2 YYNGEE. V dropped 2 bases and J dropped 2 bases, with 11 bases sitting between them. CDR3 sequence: CASSVGEAPYEQYF. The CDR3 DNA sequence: TGTGCCAGCAGCGTCGGGGAGGCCCCCTACGAGCAGTACTTC.

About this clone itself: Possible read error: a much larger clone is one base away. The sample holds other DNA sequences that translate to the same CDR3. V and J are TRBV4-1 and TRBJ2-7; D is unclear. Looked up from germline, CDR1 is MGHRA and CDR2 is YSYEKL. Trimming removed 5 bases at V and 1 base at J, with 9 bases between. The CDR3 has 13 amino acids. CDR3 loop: CASSFGRSYEQYF. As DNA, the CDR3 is TGCGCCAGCAGCTTCGGACGGTCCTACGAGCAGTACTTC.

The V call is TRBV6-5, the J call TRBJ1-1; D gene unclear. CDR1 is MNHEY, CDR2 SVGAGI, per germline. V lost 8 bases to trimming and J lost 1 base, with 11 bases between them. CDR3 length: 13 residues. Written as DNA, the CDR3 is TGTGCCAGCGGCGGGGTTCCGAACACTGAAGCTTTCTTT. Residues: CASGGVPNTEAFF.

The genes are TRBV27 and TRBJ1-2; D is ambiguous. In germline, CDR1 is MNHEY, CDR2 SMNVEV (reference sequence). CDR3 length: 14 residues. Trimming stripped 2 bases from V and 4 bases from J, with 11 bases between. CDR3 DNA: TGTGCCAGCAGTTTAAAGATGGAAGGCTATGGCTACACCTTC. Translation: CASSLKMEGYGYTF.

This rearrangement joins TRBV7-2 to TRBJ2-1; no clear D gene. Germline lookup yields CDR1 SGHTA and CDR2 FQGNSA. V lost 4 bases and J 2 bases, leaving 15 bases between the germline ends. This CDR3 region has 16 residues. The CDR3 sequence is CASSSNFRVAYNEQFF. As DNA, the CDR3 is TGTGCCAGCAGCTCAAATTTCCGGGTGGCCTACAATGAGCAGTTCTTC. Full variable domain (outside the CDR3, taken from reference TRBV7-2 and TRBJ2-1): GAGVSQSPSNKVTEKGKDVELRCDPISGHTALYWYRQSLGQGLEFLIYFQGNSAPDKSGLPSDRFSAERTGGSVSTLTIQRTQQEDSAVYLCASSSNFRVAYNEQFFGPGTRLTVL.

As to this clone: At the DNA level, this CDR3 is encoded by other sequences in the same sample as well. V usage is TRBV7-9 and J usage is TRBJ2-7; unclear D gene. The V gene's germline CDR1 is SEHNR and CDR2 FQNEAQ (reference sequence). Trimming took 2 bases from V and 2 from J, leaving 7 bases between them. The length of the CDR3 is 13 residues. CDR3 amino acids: CASSLSETYEQYF. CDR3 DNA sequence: TGTGCCAGCAGCTTATCAGAAACCTACGAGCAGTACTTC.

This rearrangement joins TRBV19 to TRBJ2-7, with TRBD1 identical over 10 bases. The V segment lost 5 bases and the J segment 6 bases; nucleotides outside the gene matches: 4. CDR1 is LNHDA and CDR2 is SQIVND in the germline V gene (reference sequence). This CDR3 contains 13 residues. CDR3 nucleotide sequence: TGTGCCAGTAGTCCCGGGACAGGGGTCGAGCAGTACTTC. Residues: CASSPGTGVEQYF.

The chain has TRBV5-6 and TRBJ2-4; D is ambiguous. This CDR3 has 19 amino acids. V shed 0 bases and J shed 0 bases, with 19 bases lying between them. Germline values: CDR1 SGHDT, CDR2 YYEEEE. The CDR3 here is CASSLGRTEASLAKNIQYF. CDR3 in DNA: TGTGCCAGCAGCTTGGGCCGGACCGAAGCTTCACTAGCCAAAAACATTCAGTACTTC. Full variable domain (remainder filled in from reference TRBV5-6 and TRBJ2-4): DAGVTQSPTHLIKTRGQQVTLRCSPKSGHDTVSWYQQALGQGPQFIFQYYEEEERQRGNFPDRFSGHQFPNYSSELNVNALLLGDSALYLCASSLGRTEASLAKNIQYFGAGTRLSVL.

The CDR3 nucleotides are TGTGCCTGGAGTGCGAGTAGCGGGGGTGGTAGCTCCTACGAGCAGTACTTC. Its protein product is CAWSASSGGGSSYEQYF. This chain joins TRBV30 and TRBJ2-7, with 9 bases fitting TRBD2. The CDR3 is 17 amino acids. Germline V gene sequence: CDR1 GTSNPN, CDR2 SVGIG (reference sequence). With 1 base clipped from V and 0 bases from J, the junction kept 10 bases outside the gene matches.

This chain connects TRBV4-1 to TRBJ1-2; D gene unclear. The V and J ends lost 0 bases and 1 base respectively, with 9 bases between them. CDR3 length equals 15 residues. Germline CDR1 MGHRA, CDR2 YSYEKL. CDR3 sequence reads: CASSQDRIYNYGYTF. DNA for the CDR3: TGCGCCAGCAGCCAAGATCGGATCTATAACTATGGCTACACCTTC.

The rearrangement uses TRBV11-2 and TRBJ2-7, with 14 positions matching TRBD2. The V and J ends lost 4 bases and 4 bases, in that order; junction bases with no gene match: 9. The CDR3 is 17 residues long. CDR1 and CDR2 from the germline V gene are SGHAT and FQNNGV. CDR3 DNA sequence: TGTGCCAGCAGCTCAGGGACTAGCGGGAGATCCAATTACGAGCAGTACTTC. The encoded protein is CASSSGTSGRSNYEQYF.

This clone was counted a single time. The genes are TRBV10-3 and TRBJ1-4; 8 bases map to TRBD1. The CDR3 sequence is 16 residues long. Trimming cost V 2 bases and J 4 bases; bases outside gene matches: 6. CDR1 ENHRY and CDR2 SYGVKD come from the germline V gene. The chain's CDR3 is CAISEPTTGVNEKLFF. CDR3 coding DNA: TGTGCCATCAGTGAGCCTACGACAGGGGTTAATGAAAAACTGTTTTTT.

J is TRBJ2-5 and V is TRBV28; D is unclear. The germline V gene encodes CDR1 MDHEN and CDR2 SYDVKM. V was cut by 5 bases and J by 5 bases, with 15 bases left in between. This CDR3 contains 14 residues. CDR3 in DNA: TGTGCCAGCAGTACCCCCGGCCTTGAGGAGACCCAGTACTTC. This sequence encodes CASSTPGLEETQYF.

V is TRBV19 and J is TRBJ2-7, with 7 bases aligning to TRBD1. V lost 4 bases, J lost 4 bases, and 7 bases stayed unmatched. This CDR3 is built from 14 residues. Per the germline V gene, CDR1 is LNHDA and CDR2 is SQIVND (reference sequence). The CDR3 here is CASSSSGTDYEQYF. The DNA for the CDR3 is TGTGCCAGTAGTAGCTCCGGGACAGATTACGAGCAGTACTTC.

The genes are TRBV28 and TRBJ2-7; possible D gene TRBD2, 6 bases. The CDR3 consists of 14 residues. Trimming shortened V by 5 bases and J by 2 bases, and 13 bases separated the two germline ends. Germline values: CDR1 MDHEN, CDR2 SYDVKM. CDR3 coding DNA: TGTGCCAGCAGTCTACGGACTACAACCTACGAGCAGTACTTC. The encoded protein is CASSLRTTTYEQYF. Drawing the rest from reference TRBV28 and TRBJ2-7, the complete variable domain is DVKVTQSSRYLVKRTGEKVFLECVQDMDHENMFWYRQDPGLGLRLIYFSYDVKMKEKGDIPEGYSVSREKKERFSLILESASTNQTSMYLCASSLRTTTYEQYFGPGTRLTVT.

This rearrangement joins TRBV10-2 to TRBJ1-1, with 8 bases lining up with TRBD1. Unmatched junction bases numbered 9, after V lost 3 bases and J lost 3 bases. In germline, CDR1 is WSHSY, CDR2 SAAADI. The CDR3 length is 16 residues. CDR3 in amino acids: CASSEMRTGTDTEAFF. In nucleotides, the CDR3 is TGCGCCAGCAGTGAAATGAGGACAGGGACGGACACTGAAGCTTTCTTT.

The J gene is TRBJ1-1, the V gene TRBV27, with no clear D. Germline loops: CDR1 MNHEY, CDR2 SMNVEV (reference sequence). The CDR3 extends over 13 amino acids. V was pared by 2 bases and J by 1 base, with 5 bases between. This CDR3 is CASSLHRNTEAFF. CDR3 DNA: TGTGCCAGCAGTTTACACCGGAACACTGAAGCTTTCTTT.